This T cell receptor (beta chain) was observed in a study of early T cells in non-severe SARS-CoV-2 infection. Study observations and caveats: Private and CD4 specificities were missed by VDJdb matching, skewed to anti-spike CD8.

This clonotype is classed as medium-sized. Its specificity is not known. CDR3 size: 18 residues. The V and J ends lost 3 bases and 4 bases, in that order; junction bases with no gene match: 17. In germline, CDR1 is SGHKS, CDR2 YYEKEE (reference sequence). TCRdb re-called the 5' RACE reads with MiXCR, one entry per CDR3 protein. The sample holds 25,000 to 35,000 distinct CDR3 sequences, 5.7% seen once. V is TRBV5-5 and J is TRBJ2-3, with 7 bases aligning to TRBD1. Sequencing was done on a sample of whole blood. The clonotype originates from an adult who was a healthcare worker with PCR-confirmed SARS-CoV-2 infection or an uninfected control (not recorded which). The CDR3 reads CASSYSRDRAGRPDTQYF. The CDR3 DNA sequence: TGTGCCAGCAGCTACAGCCGGGACAGAGCAGGTCGGCCAGATACGCAGTATTTT. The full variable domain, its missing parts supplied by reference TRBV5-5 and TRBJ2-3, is DAGVTQSPTHLIKTRGQQVTLRCSPISGHKSVSWYQQVLGQGPQFIFQYYEKEERGRGNFPDRFSARQFPNYSSELNVNALLLGDSALYLCASSYSRDRAGRPDTQYFGPGTRLTVL.